This T cell receptor beta chain was captured in a study of T cell responses to AZD1222 COVID-19 vaccine. The CDR3 has 13 amino acids. CDR1 MGHDK and CDR2 SYGVNS come from the germline V gene. Trimming left V 6 bases short and J 1 base short, with 9 bases between. The method was immunoSEQ multiplex PCR; TCRdb's version includes in-frame clones alone and lacks a portion of them. The sample has 55,000 to 65,000 clones; around 86% are singletons. The V and J genes are TRBV25-1 and TRBJ1-1; D gene unclear. Here the sequenced sample was peripheral blood, taken on day 0 of AZD1222 vaccination. The TCR was taken from an adult in good health. This CDR3 is CASRGSGNTEAFF. The CDR3 region has the DNA TGTGCCAGCAGGGGGTCAGGGAACACTGAAGCTTTCTTT.